The 18 T cell receptor beta chains listed next were all sequenced from one sample in a study of T cell changes during pregnancy in multiple sclerosis. The protocol was immunoSEQ multiplex PCR, while the TCRdb copy is restricted to in-frame clones and leaves out a portion. Of around 69,000 clones listed, 90% to 95% are singletons. The sample here was CD8+ T cells from peripheral blood mononuclear cells, taken before pregnancy. The receptors were sampled from a female donor with multiple sclerosis, enrolled in a pregnancy study.

This rearrangement joins TRBV27 to TRBJ2-1; 11 bases are a match to TRBD1. This CDR3 is 16 amino acids long. After removal of 4 bases from V and 0 bases from J, the junction contained 2 bases not matched to a gene. The germline V gene encodes CDR1 MNHEY and CDR2 SMNVEV (reference sequence). The CDR3 coding sequence is TGTGCCAGCAGTTCGGGACAGGGGGTCTCCTACAATGAGCAGTTCTTC. It specifies CASSSGQGVSYNEQFF.

The rearrangement uses TRBV7-8 and TRBJ2-1, with 11 positions matching TRBD2. The CDR3 sequence is 16 residues long. Germline V lookup: CDR1 SGHVS, CDR2 FQNEAQ. Trimming removed 5 bases from V and 9 bases from J; junction bases left unmatched: 12. Here the CDR3 DNA reads TGTGCCAGCAGCCCGTGGCTAGCGGGGGGCCCAGGTGAGCAGTTCTTC. Residues: CASSPWLAGGPGEQFF. Full variable domain (missing parts from reference TRBV7-8 and TRBJ2-1): GAGVSQSPRYKVAKRGQDVALRCDPISGHVSLFWYQQALGQGPEFLTYFQNEAQLDKSGLPSDRFFAERPEGSVSTLKIQRTQQEDSAVYLCASSPWLAGGPGEQFFGPGTRLTVL.

CDR3 DNA sequence: TGCGCCAGCAGCCAAGAGGACAGGGTCTTTTCACCCCTCCACTTT. Translation: CASSQEDRVFSPLHF. This chain connects TRBV4-1 to TRBJ1-6; 8 positions agree with TRBD1. There are 15 residues in the CDR3. The J segment lost 9 bases and the V segment lost 0 bases, leaving 4 bases of the junction unmatched. Germline V gene sequence: CDR1 MGHRA, CDR2 YSYEKL.

The chain is built from TRBV30 and TRBJ2-1; TRBD2 aligns across 10 bases. The CDR3 is 14 residues long. V lost 3 bases to trimming and J lost 8 bases; unmatched junction nucleotides: 7. Germline V lookup: CDR1 GTSNPN, CDR2 SVGIG (reference sequence). The CDR3 sequence: CAWSDSGGSDEQFF. CDR3 coding DNA: TGTGCCTGGAGCGATAGCGGGGGGAGCGATGAGCAGTTCTTC.

The chain carries TRBV11-2 and TRBJ1-2, with D unresolved. The V and J ends lost 1 base and 5 bases respectively, with 11 bases between them. This CDR3 comprises 14 residues. CDR1 and CDR2 from the germline V gene are SGHAT and FQNNGV. The CDR3 DNA sequence: TGTGCCAGCAGCTTAGGAGGGTCCGGTTATGGCTACACCTTC. It encodes CASSLGGSGYGYTF. The variable domain in full, with the rest retrieved from reference TRBV11-2 and TRBJ1-2, is EAGVAQSPRYKIIEKRQSVAFWCNPISGHATLYWYQQILGQGPKLLIQFQNNGVVDDSQLPKDRFSAERLKGVDSTLKIQPAKLEDSAVYLCASSLGGSGYGYTFGSGTRLTVV.

The chain uses TRBV10-3 and TRBJ2-1; 8 nucleotides agree with TRBD2. Germline V gives CDR1 ENHRY, CDR2 SYGVKD. There are 15 residues in the CDR3. V trimming: 0 bases; J trimming: 4 bases; junction bases outside the gene matches: 2. Written as DNA, the CDR3 is TGTGCCATCAGTGAGTCTGTAGCGGGGTACAATGAGCAGTTCTTC. It yields the protein CAISESVAGYNEQFF.

V usage is TRBV5-6 and J usage is TRBJ2-7; unclear D gene. The germline gives CDR1 SGHDT, CDR2 YYEEEE. The CDR3 totals 14 residues. V was trimmed by 4 bases and J by 2 bases, leaving 13 bases between them. The CDR3 reads CASSPGPSTYEQYF. CDR3 coding DNA: TGTGCCAGCAGCCCCGGTCCATCTACCTACGAGCAGTACTTC. Full variable domain (remainder filled in from reference TRBV5-6 and TRBJ2-7): DAGVTQSPTHLIKTRGQQVTLRCSPKSGHDTVSWYQQALGQGPQFIFQYYEEEERQRGNFPDRFSGHQFPNYSSELNVNALLLGDSALYLCASSPGPSTYEQYFGPGTRLTVT.

The V and J genes are TRBV7-6 and TRBJ1-1, with D unresolved. Trimming left V 2 bases short and J 1 base short, with 8 bases between. The CDR3 totals 14 residues. CDR1 is SGHVS and CDR2 is FNYEAQ in the germline V gene. CDR3 bases: TGTGCCAGCAGCTTATCTGCAGAGAACACTGAAGCTTTCTTT. This translates into CASSLSAENTEAFF.

V usage is TRBV19 and J usage is TRBJ1-1; possibly TRBD1 for D (5 bases). The CDR3 runs 14 residues. V was pared by 6 bases and J by 3 bases, with 14 bases between. Germline values: CDR1 LNHDA, CDR2 SQIVND (reference sequence). The CDR3 spells CASRPRGGDTEAFF. DNA for the CDR3: TGTGCCAGTAGGCCCCGGGGCGGGGACACTGAAGCTTTCTTT. Complete variable domain (other parts from reference TRBV19 and TRBJ1-1): DGGITQSPKYLFRKEGQNVTLSCEQNLNHDAMYWYRQDPGQGLRLIYYSQIVNDFQKGDIAEGYSVSREKKESFPLTVTSAQKNPTAFYLCASRPRGGDTEAFFGQGTRLTVV.

The V gene is TRBV11-2, the J gene TRBJ2-5, with a weak D call TRBD1 (5 bases). The CDR3 extends over 15 amino acids. Germline CDR1 reads SGHAT; CDR2 reads FQNNGV. V was cut by 1 base and J by 2 bases, with 11 bases left in between. The CDR3 here is CASSLGQGQQETQYF. CDR3 in DNA: TGTGCCAGCAGCTTAGGTCAGGGTCAACAAGAGACCCAGTACTTC.

This rearrangement joins TRBV7-9 to TRBJ2-1, with D tentatively TRBD1 (5 bases). Germline CDR1 SEHNR, CDR2 FQNEAQ (reference sequence). The CDR3 is made up of 15 amino acids. Trimming shortened V by 3 bases and J by 0 bases, and 9 bases separated the two germline ends. Here the CDR3 reads CASSFPQGSYNEQFF. The DNA for the CDR3 is TGTGCCAGCAGCTTCCCGCAGGGCTCCTACAATGAGCAGTTCTTC.

This chain joins TRBV14 and TRBJ2-5, with TRBD1 as a possible D gene (5 bases). V was clipped by 1 base and J by 0 bases, with 24 bases between them. The CDR3 extends over 20 amino acids. Germline V CDR1 and CDR2: SGHDN, FVKESK. The DNA of the CDR3 is TGTGCCAGCAGCCAAGTCGGCGGTAGACAGAACAGCCTGTACCAAGAGACCCAGTACTTC. Protein product: CASSQVGGRQNSLYQETQYF.

The genes are TRBV29-1 and TRBJ1-1, with D possibly being TRBD1 (6 bases). CDR3 size: 15 residues. The V end lost 3 bases, the J end lost 4 bases, and 18 bases lay between the germline ends. Germline V gives CDR1 SQVTM, CDR2 ANQGSEA. The CDR3 bases are TGCAGCGTTGAGGCCCGGGCAGGGGTATTCACTGAAGCTTTCTTT. It specifies CSVEARAGVFTEAFF. The entire variable domain, with the rest obtained from reference TRBV29-1 and TRBJ1-1, is as follows: SAVISQKPSRDICQRGTSLTIQCQVDSQVTMMFWYRQQPGQSLTLIATANQGSEATYESGFVIDKFPISRPNLTFSTLTVSNMSPEDSSIYLCSVEARAGVFTEAFFGQGTRLTVV.

The rearrangement uses TRBV9 and TRBJ1-2; 7 bases line up with TRBD1. The CDR3 is 15 residues long. Germline CDR1 is SGDLS and CDR2 is YYNGEE. V shed 4 bases, J shed 14 bases, and the junction held 20 bases outside the gene matches. The CDR3 DNA reads TGTGCCAGCAGCCAGGGACAGACTACTTCGGAAGTGGGGACCTTC. Its protein product is CASSQGQTTSEVGTF.

The chain has TRBV15 and TRBJ2-7; 10 bases match TRBD2. The junction had 6 bases not matched to a gene; V was cut back by 4 bases and J by 6 bases. Germline CDR1 reads LNHNV; CDR2 reads YYDKDF (reference sequence). The CDR3 covers 14 residues. The CDR3 sequence is CATSTIAGGTEQYF. CDR3 nucleotide sequence: TGTGCCACCAGCACAATAGCGGGGGGTACCGAGCAGTACTTC.

The chain couples TRBV6-5 to TRBJ1-1; TRBD1 matches 8 bases. V lost 6 bases, J lost 6 bases, and 9 bases stayed unmatched. The CDR3 sequence is 14 residues long. Germline-derived CDR1 and CDR2 are MNHEY and SVGAGI. CDR3 residues: CASRGQGLMAEAFF. The DNA for the CDR3 is TGTGCCAGCAGAGGACAGGGTTTGATGGCTGAAGCTTTCTTT.

This clone is a singleton in its sample. The J gene is TRBJ2-2, the V gene TRBV7-9; the D gene is possibly TRBD1 (5 bases). This CDR3 comprises 17 residues. Germline V CDR1 and CDR2: SEHNR, FQNEAQ (reference sequence). V shed 5 bases and J shed 2 bases, with 18 bases lying between them. The CDR3 bases are TGTGCCAGCAGCCCCGAACAGGTCAAAGTCAACACCGGGGAGCTGTTTTTT. Amino acid sequence: CASSPEQVKVNTGELFF.

The chain couples TRBV30 to TRBJ1-1; D is undetermined. V was shortened by 5 bases and J by 4 bases, with 14 bases between the two germline ends. CDR1 and CDR2 (germline): GTSNPN, SVGIG (reference sequence). The CDR3 is made up of 13 amino acids. The CDR3 spells CAWWAGGRTEAFF. The CDR3, as DNA: TGTGCCTGGTGGGCAGGTGGGCGCACTGAAGCTTTCTTT.